This is a list of T cell receptor beta chains from one sample in a study of Graves' ophthalmopathy and Graves' hyperthyroidism. From the multiplex PCR reads, TCRdb called clonotypes with MiXCR, one entry per CDR3 protein. The profile shows 200,000 to 300,000 distinct CDR3 sequences, about 47% of them singletons. What was sequenced was peripheral blood. The origin of the receptors is an adult man with Graves' ophthalmopathy. Both conserved end residues are part of each CDR3. The D gene is left open where the match is weak. Part of the rows lack a size; the others show once, few, many or a class for expanded clones.

d_call,j_call,clone_size,v_call,cdr3_nt,cdr3_aa
TRBD2,TRBJ2-3,-,TRBV24-1,TGTGCCACCAGTGACGTTGAGGGACTAGCGGGAGGGCCCACAGATACGCAGTATTTT,CATSDVEGLAGGPTDTQYF
-,TRBJ1-2,-,TRBV5-1,TGCGCCAGCAGCCCGAGTACAGTCTTGAACTATGGCTACACCTTC,CASSPSTVLNYGYTF
TRBD2,TRBJ2-7,once,TRBV5-4,TGTGCCAGCAGCTCCTCCTTACTAGCGGGAGTTGGTGAGCAGTACTTC,CASSSSLLAGVGEQYF
-,TRBJ1-2,-,TRBV3-1,TGTGCCAGCAGCCCTAACCTTTACTATGGCTACACCTTC,CASSPNLYYGYTF
-,TRBJ1-4,-,TRBV5-8,TGTGCCAGCAGCCAAGAGGGAGGTGAAAAACTGCTTTTT,CASSQEGGEKLLF
-,TRBJ1-5,-,TRBV5-4,TGTGCCAGCAGCTTGGGGGACTCGGATAATCAGCCCCAGCATTTT,CASSLGDSDNQPQHF
-,TRBJ2-7,-,TRBV4-2,TGTGCCAGCAGCCCTATGGAGCGTCGCGAGCAGTACTTC,CASSPMERREQYF
-,TRBJ1-5,-,TRBV19,TGTGCCAGTAGTATACCAAGTAATCAGCCCCAGCATTTT,CASSIPSNQPQHF
-,TRBJ2-7,few,TRBV7-7,TGTGCTAGCAGCGCCGGACAGAACAACGAGCAGTACTTC,CASSAGQNNEQYF
-,TRBJ1-6,-,TRBV12-3/TRBV12-4,TGTGCCAGCAGAACAGAAGGGAACTCACCCCTCCACTTT,CASRTEGNSPLHF
TRBD2,TRBJ2-3,-,TRBV29-1,TGCAGCGGCGGTTGGCGGGGGAGCACAGATACGCAGTATTTT,CSGGWRGSTDTQYF
TRBD1,TRBJ1-4,-,TRBV2,TGTGCCAGCAGAGACGACAGGGGGCTATTGAAAAAACTGTTTTTT,CASRDDRGLLKKLFF
-,TRBJ1-5,-,TRBV2,TGTGCCAGCAGCCAACAGGGAGATCAGCCCCAGCATTTT,CASSQQGDQPQHF
-,TRBJ1-2,many,TRBV3-1,TGTGCCAGCAGCCAAGATGAGACAGATGGCTACACCTTC,CASSQDETDGYTF
-,TRBJ2-5,-,TRBV3-1,TGTGCCAGCAGCCCCAGGGGTGGAATCCAAGAGACCCAGTACTTC,CASSPRGGIQETQYF
-,TRBJ1-2,-,TRBV7-2,TGTGCCAGCAGATTTAACACCGGGCGTGGCTACACCTTC,CASRFNTGRGYTF
-,TRBJ2-7,-,TRBV5-6,TGTGCCAGCAGCTTGCAACAGGGTTCAGGGCAGTACTTC,CASSLQQGSGQYF
-,TRBJ2-7,few,TRBV10-2,TGCGCCAGCAGTGATACGGGGAGGCACGAGCAGTACTTC,CASSDTGRHEQYF
-,TRBJ2-2,-,TRBV15,TGTGCCACCAGCAGAGGGGGACAACAGGGCACCGGGGAGCTGTTTTTT,CATSRGGQQGTGELFF
-,TRBJ2-7,-,TRBV6-1,TGTGCCAGCAGTATTGGACAGCACTACGAGCAGTACTTC,CASSIGQHYEQYF
TRBD1,TRBJ2-5,few,TRBV10-2,TGCGCCAGCAGAGACAGGGTGGGAGAGACCCAGTACTTC,CASRDRVGETQYF
-,TRBJ1-1,few,TRBV6-5,TGTGCCCCGAGCATGTACACTGAAGCTTTCTTT,CAPSMYTEAFF
-,TRBJ1-1,many,TRBV7-4,TGTGCCAGCAGCACTCGGACGGAACGCACTGAAGCTTTCTTT,CASSTRTERTEAFF
TRBD2,TRBJ2-7,-,TRBV20-1,TGCAGTGCCCCGACTAGCGGGAAGGGTTCCTACGAGCAGTACTTC,CSAPTSGKGSYEQYF
TRBD1,TRBJ1-2,-,TRBV5-4,TGTGCCAGCAGCCTGGACGGAGGGGGCAGTTATGGCTACACCTTC,CASSLDGGGSYGYTF
-,TRBJ2-5,-,TRBV20-1,TGCAGTGCTAGTGGGGGGAAGAGGCTTTTGCAAGAGACCCAGTACTTC,CSASGGKRLLQETQYF
TRBD1,TRBJ1-2,-,TRBV5-8,TGTGCCAGCAGCGGACAGGGTTCAGGCTACACCTTC,CASSGQGSGYTF
TRBD2,TRBJ2-7,-,TRBV2,TGTGCCAGCAGTCCGATGACTAGCGGGTACGAGCAGTACTTC,CASSPMTSGYEQYF
-,TRBJ1-2,few,TRBV15,TGTGCCACCAGCAGAGACAGAACCGGGATCAACTATGGCTACACCTTC,CATSRDRTGINYGYTF
TRBD1,TRBJ1-5,few,TRBV2,TGTGCCAGCAGAAGGGGACAGGGGATCAATCAGCCCCAGCATTTT,CASRRGQGINQPQHF
TRBD2,TRBJ2-5,-,TRBV7-9,TGTGCCAGCAGCCTTGTTAGCGGGAGCGAGACCCAGTACTTC,CASSLVSGSETQYF
-,TRBJ1-1,few,TRBV7-8,TGTGCCAGCAGCTCGAGGGAGATAATGAACACTGAAGCTTTCTTT,CASSSREIMNTEAFF
-,TRBJ2-5,many,TRBV29-1,TGCAGCGTAGGGAGTGTGGAGACCCAGTACTTC,CSVGSVETQYF
-,TRBJ2-7,-,TRBV6-5,TGTGCCAGCAGCGGTCGTCCGGGTAGCGGCGAGCAGTACTTC,CASSGRPGSGEQYF
-,TRBJ1-1,-,TRBV20-1,TGCAGTGCTAGAGATCCGTTTGAGAACACTGAAGCTTTCTTT,CSARDPFENTEAFF